One sample yielded the 3 T cell receptor beta chains listed below, sequenced in a study of cytomegalovirus exposure and HLA in healthy donors. The primer mix had 60 Vbeta and 13 Jbeta primers. The table came from immunoSEQ multiplex PCR; TCRdb's copy has only in-frame clones and leaves some out. The repertoire holds 150,000 to 200,000 clones, under 80% seen once, with under 3% in the top ten. The sample was PBMCs. These receptors were obtained from a middle-aged man in good health and CMV-seronegative.

The chain uses TRBV30 and TRBJ1-1; TRBD1 matches at 7 bases. With V trimmed by 7 bases and J by 0 bases, 8 bases remained unmatched. Germline CDR1 GTSNPN, CDR2 SVGIG (reference sequence). CDR3 length: 14 residues. The CDR3 region has the DNA TGTGCCTACCAACAGGGGACGATGAACACTGAAGCTTTCTTT. Residues: CAYQQGTMNTEAFF.

This chain uses TRBV9 with TRBJ2-3, with 8 bases that match TRBD1. This CDR3 region has 15 residues. The germline CDR1 and CDR2 sequences are SGDLS and YYNGEE. Trimming removed 3 bases from V and 7 bases from J; junction bases left unmatched: 10. CDR3 region: CASSDTGGRVHTQYF. CDR3 in DNA: TGTGCCAGCAGCGACACAGGGGGAAGAGTCCATACGCAGTATTTT.

About this clone itself: This sample includes further DNA sequences coding for the same CDR3. This chain connects TRBV6-1 to TRBJ2-7; 9 bases map to TRBD2. The trim removed 1 base at V and 1 base at J, leaving 8 bases unmatched. Germline loops: CDR1 MNHNS, CDR2 SASEGT. There are 17 residues in the CDR3. CDR3 sequence: CASSEEVGLAGSYEQYF. Written as DNA, the CDR3 is TGTGCCAGCAGTGAAGAAGTGGGGCTAGCGGGGTCCTACGAGCAGTACTTC.